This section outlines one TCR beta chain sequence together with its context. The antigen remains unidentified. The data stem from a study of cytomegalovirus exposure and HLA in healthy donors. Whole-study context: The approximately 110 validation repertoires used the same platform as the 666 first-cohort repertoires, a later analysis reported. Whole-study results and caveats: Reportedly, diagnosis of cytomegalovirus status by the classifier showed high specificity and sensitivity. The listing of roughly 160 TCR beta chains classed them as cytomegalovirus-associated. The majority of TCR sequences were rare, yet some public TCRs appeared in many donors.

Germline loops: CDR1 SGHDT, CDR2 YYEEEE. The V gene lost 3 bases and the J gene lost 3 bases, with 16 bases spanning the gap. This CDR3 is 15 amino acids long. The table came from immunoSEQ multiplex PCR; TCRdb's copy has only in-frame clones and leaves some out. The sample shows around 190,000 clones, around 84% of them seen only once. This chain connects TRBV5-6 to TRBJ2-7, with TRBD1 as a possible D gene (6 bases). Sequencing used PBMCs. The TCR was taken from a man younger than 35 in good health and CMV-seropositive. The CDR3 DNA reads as TGTGCCAGCAGCTCCCGGGACATTTATCTCTACGAGCAGTACTTC. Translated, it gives CASSSRDIYLYEQYF.